This is a list of T cell receptor beta chains from one sample in a study of PD-1 blockade in classical Hodgkin lymphoma. Using immunoSEQ multiplex PCR, the repertoire was profiled, and TCRdb retains in-frame clones only, with some absent. This table has about 12,000 clones, 65% to 85% appearing once. The sequences come from CD4+ T cells from blood, collected at baseline. These receptors were taken from a human donor with classical Hodgkin lymphoma. Each CDR3 is given with its conserved first and last residue. A D gene is named only where the DNA matches it firmly. Not every row has a clone size; where given, it reads once, few, many or a size class.

cdr3_nt: TGTGCCAGCAGTGAACTGACAATTAATTTGTGGCCCGGGGAGCTGTTTTTT
cdr3_aa: CASSELTINLWPGELFF
v_call: TRBV2
d_call: -
clone_size: few
j_call: TRBJ2-2

cdr3_nt: TGTGCCAGCAGCTCCCTCTACGAGCAGTACTTC
cdr3_aa: CASSSLYEQYF
v_call: TRBV11-2
d_call: -
clone_size: -
j_call: TRBJ2-7

cdr3_nt: TGCGCCAGCAGCTTGTTAGGGGGAGAATTTGAGCAGTACTTC
cdr3_aa: CASSLLGGEFEQYF
v_call: TRBV5-1
d_call: -
clone_size: -
j_call: TRBJ2-7

cdr3_nt: TGTGCCTGGAACGCCGGACAGGGAGCTAATTCACCCCTCCACTTT
cdr3_aa: CAWNAGQGANSPLHF
v_call: TRBV30
d_call: TRBD1
clone_size: -
j_call: TRBJ1-6

cdr3_nt: TGTGCCAGTAGTATAGTTAGGGGGGATACGCAGTATTTT
cdr3_aa: CASSIVRGDTQYF
v_call: TRBV19
d_call: -
clone_size: -
j_call: TRBJ2-3

cdr3_nt: TGTGCCAGCACTAATCCCCCATTCCGTGAGCAGTTCTTC
cdr3_aa: CASTNPPFREQFF
v_call: TRBV27
d_call: -
clone_size: few
j_call: TRBJ2-1

cdr3_nt: TGTGCCAGCAGTGAACAGGGCGCCGGGGAGCTGTTTTTT
cdr3_aa: CASSEQGAGELFF
v_call: TRBV6-1
d_call: -
clone_size: -
j_call: TRBJ2-2

cdr3_nt: TGCGCCAGCACGCCGACTAGCGGGGGCTCCTACAATGAGCAGTTCTTC
cdr3_aa: CASTPTSGGSYNEQFF
v_call: TRBV5-1
d_call: TRBD2
clone_size: few
j_call: TRBJ2-1

cdr3_nt: TGTGCCAGCAGCCCCCGGACAGGGAAGGACGAGCAGTACTTC
cdr3_aa: CASSPRTGKDEQYF
v_call: TRBV9
d_call: TRBD1
clone_size: -
j_call: TRBJ2-7

cdr3_nt: TGCAGCGTTGATGTAGGGGGCTTCGGGGAGCAGTACTTC
cdr3_aa: CSVDVGGFGEQYF
v_call: TRBV29-1
d_call: TRBD1
clone_size: -
j_call: TRBJ2-7

cdr3_nt: TGTGCCAGCAGCGAAAGGACAGGGGAGTTCGGCTATGGCTACACCTTC
cdr3_aa: CASSERTGEFGYGYTF
v_call: TRBV9
d_call: TRBD1
clone_size: few
j_call: TRBJ1-2

cdr3_nt: TGTGCCAGCTCACCCCTATACAGGGGCATGGCAACTGAAGCTTTCTTT
cdr3_aa: CASSPLYRGMATEAFF
v_call: TRBV18
d_call: TRBD1
clone_size: few
j_call: TRBJ1-1

cdr3_nt: TGCGCCAGCAGCTTGGGCAGACAGCACTCCTACGAGCAGTACTTC
cdr3_aa: CASSLGRQHSYEQYF
v_call: TRBV5-1
d_call: -
clone_size: -
j_call: TRBJ2-7

cdr3_nt: TGTGCCAGCAATTACTTTGGACAGGGAGCCTATGGCTACACCTTC
cdr3_aa: CASNYFGQGAYGYTF
v_call: TRBV6-5
d_call: TRBD1
clone_size: once
j_call: TRBJ1-2

cdr3_nt: TGTGCCAGCTCACCGTCTTGGCGGGGCCGTGCCAATGAGCAGTTCTTC
cdr3_aa: CASSPSWRGRANEQFF
v_call: TRBV18
d_call: -
clone_size: -
j_call: TRBJ2-1

cdr3_nt: TGTGCCAGCAGCTTTCGTCGCGCAGGGGGAACCAACGTCCTGACTTTC
cdr3_aa: CASSFRRAGGTNVLTF
v_call: TRBV7-8
d_call: TRBD1
clone_size: -
j_call: TRBJ2-6

cdr3_nt: TGCGCCACCCTACTAAACGGGACAGGGTTTGAAAAACTGTTTTTT
cdr3_aa: CATLLNGTGFEKLFF
v_call: TRBV10-1
d_call: TRBD1
clone_size: few
j_call: TRBJ1-4

cdr3_nt: TGTGCCAGCAGTCGAGGCGGGGGAGGGAGGGATACGCAGTATTTT
cdr3_aa: CASSRGGGGRDTQYF
v_call: TRBV6-5
d_call: TRBD2
clone_size: -
j_call: TRBJ2-3

cdr3_nt: TGTGCCAGCAGCAAGACGGACAGGGGGCATTCACCCCTCCACTTT
cdr3_aa: CASSKTDRGHSPLHF
v_call: TRBV7-9
d_call: TRBD1
clone_size: -
j_call: TRBJ1-6